This TCR beta chain comes out of a study of T-cell memory formation after mild COVID-19. Employing constant-segment primers, 5'RACE generated TCR alpha and TCR beta cDNA libraries bearing sample barcodes and UMIs. TCRdb redid the calling of the 5' RACE reads with MiXCR, one entry per CDR3 protein. The sample lists 180,000 or so distinct CDR3 sequences, more than 9% seen once, with roughly 3.8% in the top ten. CDR3 length: 14 amino acids. The V end was cut by 0 bases, the J end by 9 bases, with 15 bases between. Germline V gene lookup returns CDR1 LGHDT and CDR2 YNNKEL (reference sequence). This receptor was obtained from a man aged 18 to 30 who had mild COVID-19 (a few samples of this study predate the infection). Cell type and time point are not known. The chain couples TRBV3-1 to TRBJ2-7; possible D gene TRBD1, 6 bases. Sequencing was done on a sample of PBMCs or a T cell subset sorted from them (not recorded which). The CDR3: CASSQEGHPTGQYF. The CDR3 nucleotides are TGTGCCAGCAGCCAAGAGGGACATCCAACGGGGCAGTACTTC.